This entry features one T cell receptor (beta chain) sequence. Its antigen remains unidentified. Each sorted fraction was over 98% pure. Expressed TCRB transcripts were sequenced because the isolated RNA had all been reverse transcribed beforehand. Profiling relied on immunoSEQ multiplex PCR, and the TCRdb table lists in-frame clones only, not all of them. The data contain approximately 600,000 clones, over 10% of them singletons. This entry is derived from a study of beta chain features in type 1 diabetes. Study results and caveats: Type 1 diabetes patients had moderately but significantly shorter TCRB CDR3s in all four CD4+ subsets. An over-representation of cells with high TCR expression could result from cDNA sequencing. Fewer junction insertions and more nucleotide deletions appeared in type 1 diabetes patients.

The receptor's source is a man aged 25 to 45 with type 1 diabetes. Sequencing input: naive CD4+ T cells from blood.

CDR3 DNA: TGTGCCAGCTCACAAACACCAGCCGGGACGGGGGATGAAAAACTGTTTTTT. It is translated as CASSQTPAGTGDEKLFF. The chain recombines TRBV18 with TRBJ1-4; perhaps TRBD1 as D (5 bases). V gave up 4 bases and J gave up 6 bases, with 21 bases separating them. Germline CDR1 is KGHSH and CDR2 is LQKENI. The CDR3 is 17 amino acids.